The entry below gives a single T cell receptor (beta chain) sequence along with its context. What it recognizes is unknown. These data originate in a study of cytomegalovirus exposure and HLA in healthy donors. Study details: A later analysis reported the same platform for the 110 or so validation repertoires and the approximately 720 first-cohort repertoires.

The CDR3 length is 12 residues. Trimming stripped 2 bases from V and 6 bases from J, with 7 bases between. Germline-derived CDR1 and CDR2 are SGDLS and YYNGEE. These donors were members of the approximately 120-subject validation cohort, a group separate from the approximately 680-subject first cohort. Regarding the study as a whole: According to a later analysis, TCR clusters from the first cohort tended to co-occur in the roughly 110 validation repertoires. In vitro experiments confirmed that a few CMV-associated chains were specific for CMV antigens.

Profiled with immunoSEQ multiplex PCR; TCRdb holds only in-frame clones, not every one. The sample consists of a few hundred thousand clones, 87% of them appearing once. The chain combines TRBV9 with TRBJ2-3; D is uncertain. The receptor's source is a man between 18 and 29 years old in good health and CMV-seropositive. The sequenced sample was PBMCs. The CDR3 protein is CASSVEPDTQYF. The CDR3 coding sequence is TGTGCCAGCAGCGTTGAGCCGGATACGCAGTATTTT.